Following are 23 T cell receptor beta chains from one sample sequenced in a study of molecular identifiers for immune sequencing clone quantification. TCRdb reprocessed the PCR reads with MiXCR, giving one entry per CDR3 protein. The sample records some 580,000 distinct CDR3 sequences, 25% being singletons. Sequencing input: naive CD8+ T cells from blood, with Jurkat cell RNA spiked in. The sample's subset: FACS-sorted CD8+CD4-CCR7+CD45RA+ naive T cells. Receptors were obtained from a human donor in good health. Some libraries in this study had Jurkat cell RNA spiked in.

This clonotype was recorded many times. V is TRBV5-1 and J is TRBJ2-3; 7 nucleotides agree with TRBD1. CDR3 length: 15 residues. After removal of 4 bases from V and 2 bases from J, the junction contained 7 bases not matched to a gene. The germline V gene encodes CDR1 SGHRS and CDR2 YFSETQ. For the CDR3, the DNA is TGCGCCAGCAGCGCACGGGACAGTTACACAGATACGCAGTATTTT. This gives the protein CASSARDSYTDTQYF. Drawing the rest from reference TRBV5-1 and TRBJ2-3, the complete variable domain is KAGVTQTPRYLIKTRGQQVTLSCSPISGHRSVSWYQQTPGQGLQFLFEYFSETQRNKGNFPGRFSGRQFSNSRSEMNVSTLELGDSALYLCASSARDSYTDTQYFGPGTRLTVL.

This clonotype turned up a few times. The J gene is TRBJ2-7, the V gene TRBV30; D possibly corresponds to TRBD1 (6 bases). The CDR3 covers 14 residues. The V end was cut by 4 bases, the J end by 2 bases, with 15 bases between. Germline CDR1 and CDR2: GTSNPN and SVGIG (reference sequence). This chain's CDR3 is CAWKDRTLAYEQYF. As DNA, the CDR3 is TGTGCCTGGAAAGACAGGACCCTAGCCTACGAGCAGTACTTC. The full variable domain, its missing parts supplied by reference TRBV30 and TRBJ2-7, is SQTIHQWPATLVQPVGSPLSLECTVEGTSNPNLYWYRQAAGRGLQLLFYSVGIGQISSEVPQNLSASRPQDRQFILSSKKLLLSDSGFYLCAWKDRTLAYEQYFGPGTRLTVT.

This clonotype was detected only a few times. The V gene is TRBV27, the J gene TRBJ2-3; D call uncertain. The CDR3 contains 16 residues. V shed 3 bases and J shed 0 bases, with 13 bases lying between them. Germline CDR1 reads MNHEY; CDR2 reads SMNVEV (reference sequence). CDR3 sequence (DNA): TGTGCCAGCAGTTTGGTCGCAGACCCTAGCACAGATACGCAGTATTTT. This codes for CASSLVADPSTDTQYF.

This clonotype was detected a few times. V usage is TRBV6-6 and J usage is TRBJ1-1, with 7 bases aligning to TRBD1. After removal of 4 bases from V and 7 bases from J, the junction contained 9 bases not matched to a gene. Germline values: CDR1 MNHNY, CDR2 SVGAGI (reference sequence). The CDR3 loop spans 14 amino acids. CDR3 amino acids: CASSWTGGGSEAFF. The CDR3 DNA reads as TGTGCCAGCAGTTGGACAGGCGGGGGAAGTGAAGCTTTCTTT.

This chain joins TRBV7-9 and TRBJ2-3; TRBD1 is a possible D gene (5 bases). Trimming took off 6 bases at V and 0 bases at J, with 16 bases between the two ends. The CDR3 consists of 16 residues. Germline V gene sequence: CDR1 SEHNR, CDR2 FQNEAQ (reference sequence). The CDR3 DNA sequence: TGTGCCAGCAGAAATCTCGTGGGGCTCAGCACAGATACGCAGTATTTT. Translation gives CASRNLVGLSTDTQYF.

In regard to this clonotype: Possible read error: a much larger clone is one base away. The V and J genes are TRBV6-9 and TRBJ2-5, with D unresolved. CDR3 length: 14 residues. The germline V and J ends were trimmed by 11 bases and 4 bases, with 20 bases remaining between them. Germline CDR1 and CDR2: MNHGY and SVAAGI. The DNA for the CDR3 is TGTGCCCTATTTAAAAGCAGCAGGATAGAGACCCAGTACTTC. Translation: CALFKSSRIETQYF.

Many counts were recorded for this clonotype. The rearrangement joins TRBV3-1 to TRBJ2-4; D is uncertain. Germline V gene data show CDR1 as LGHDT and CDR2 as YNNKEL (reference sequence). V was pared by 0 bases and J by 0 bases, with 12 bases between. This CDR3 comprises 17 residues. The CDR3 is CASSQDRTDIAKNIQYF. CDR3 DNA: TGTGCCAGCAGCCAAGATCGCACCGACATAGCCAAAAACATTCAGTACTTC. The complete variable domain, with remaining parts taken from reference TRBV3-1 and TRBJ2-4, reads DTAVSQTPKYLVTQMGNDKSIKCEQNLGHDTMYWYKQDSKKFLKIMFSYNNKELIINETVPNRFSPKSPDKAHLNLHINSLELGDSAVYFCASSQDRTDIAKNIQYFGAGTRLSVL.

The chain joins TRBV27 to TRBJ2-7; the match to TRBD2 covers 7 bases. The CDR3 consists of 14 residues. The germline V gene encodes CDR1 MNHEY and CDR2 SMNVEV (reference sequence). Losses at the gene ends were 0 bases for V and 6 bases for J; bases not matched to a gene: 5. The CDR3 DNA is TGTGCCAGCAGTTTATCCGGGGGGTGGGCCGAGCAGTACTTC. This codes for CASSLSGGWAEQYF.

This clonotype was observed a handful of times. This rearrangement joins TRBV30 to TRBJ2-3; 13 bases are shared with TRBD2. Germline CDR1 and CDR2: GTSNPN and SVGIG (reference sequence). CDR3 length equals 17 residues. J was trimmed by 1 base and V by 4 bases; bases with no gene match: 8. The CDR3 spells CAWTLLGLAGGTDTQYF. The CDR3 coding sequence is TGTGCCTGGACCCTCCTCGGACTAGCGGGGGGCACAGATACGCAGTATTTT. Full variable domain (missing parts from reference TRBV30 and TRBJ2-3): SQTIHQWPATLVQPVGSPLSLECTVEGTSNPNLYWYRQAAGRGLQLLFYSVGIGQISSEVPQNLSASRPQDRQFILSSKKLLLSDSGFYLCAWTLLGLAGGTDTQYFGPGTRLTVL.

This clonotype was found many times. CDR3 sequence (DNA): TGTGCCAGCAGTTGGCGGGGGACTGGGAACGAGCAGTACTTC. Protein: CASSWRGTGNEQYF. This chain links TRBV27 with TRBJ2-7, with 7 bases matching TRBD2. Germline lookup yields CDR1 MNHEY and CDR2 SMNVEV (reference sequence). V gave up 4 bases and J gave up 5 bases; unmatched junction bases: 8. The CDR3 has 14 residues.

This clonotype was observed many times. This could be a read error, since a much larger clone is one nucleotide away. The V and J genes are TRBV7-2 and TRBJ2-5; tentatively, D is TRBD1 or TRBD2 (6 bases each). CDR1 and CDR2 (germline): SGHTA, FQGNSA. V lost 5 bases, J lost 1 base, and 14 bases lay in between. This CDR3 has 15 amino acids. Here the CDR3 reads CASSVGGGIQETQYF. The CDR3 nucleotides read TGTGCCAGCAGCGTAGGAGGGGGAATCCAAGAGACCCAGTACTTC.

This clonotype was counted many times. The genes are TRBV4-1 and TRBJ2-7, with 10 bases aligning to TRBD2. Trimming at V came to 2 bases and at J to 2 bases, leaving 6 bases not matched to a gene. From germline, CDR1 is MGHRA and CDR2 YSYEKL. This CDR3 contains 16 residues. The DNA for the CDR3 is TGCGCCAGCAGCCAATATTTCAGCGGGGGGGCCTACGAGCAGTACTTC. Protein sequence: CASSQYFSGGAYEQYF.

The rearrangement uses TRBV20-1 and TRBJ2-7, with TRBD1 matching 9 bases. Germline V gene sequence: CDR1 DFQATT, CDR2 SNEGSKA (reference sequence). This CDR3 has 14 residues. Trimming at V came to 5 bases and at J to 3 bases, leaving 8 bases not matched to a gene. As DNA, the CDR3 is TGCAGTGCTCCCAAAGACAGGGGGGTCTACGAGCAGTACTTC. It yields the protein CSAPKDRGVYEQYF.

For this clonotype: One junction end disagrees with the germline gene, perhaps due to a read error. This sequence joins TRBV6-2 or TRBV6-3 and TRBJ2-3; D may be TRBD1 or TRBD2 (5 bases each). Germline V gene sequence: CDR1 MNHEY, CDR2 SVGEGT. The CDR3 totals 17 residues. Here the CDR3 reads CASSFEGPRTYTDTQYF. DNA of the CDR3: TGTGCCAGCAGCTTTGAGGGACCTCGAACCTACACAGATACGCAATATTTT.

The table lists this clonotype with a few counts. V gene TRBV6-2 or TRBV6-3 combines with J gene TRBJ2-5; D ambiguous. This CDR3 contains 12 residues. The ends were cut back, 6 bases at V and 4 bases at J, with 9 bases in the middle. Germline V lookup: CDR1 MNHEY, CDR2 SVGEGT. The CDR3 reads CASRPTTETQYF. In DNA form, the CDR3 reads TGTGCCAGCAGGCCAACGACAGAGACCCAGTACTTC.

This sequence joins TRBV7-9 and TRBJ2-3; D is tentatively TRBD1 or TRBD2 (6 bases each). From germline, CDR1 is SEHNR and CDR2 FQNEAQ (reference sequence). Trimming removed 4 bases at V and 5 bases at J, with 16 bases between. CDR3 length: 15 amino acids. The DNA for the CDR3 is TGTGCCAGCAGCTCTGCCTATGGAGGGGGAGATACGCAGTATTTT. This translates into CASSSAYGGGDTQYF. Looking up the rest from reference TRBV7-9 and TRBJ2-3 gives the full variable domain: DTGVSQNPRHKITKRGQNVTFRCDPISEHNRLYWYRQTLGQGPEFLTYFQNEAQLEKSRLLSDRFSAERPKGSFSTLEIQRTEQGDSAMYLCASSSAYGGGDTQYFGPGTRLTVL.

The genes are TRBV6-4 and TRBJ1-1; 8 positions agree with TRBD1. This CDR3 is 14 amino acids long. Trimming at V came to 8 bases and at J to 3 bases, leaving 8 bases not matched to a gene. Germline V gives CDR1 MRHNA, CDR2 SNTAGT. The CDR3 loop is CASSRTGLDTEAFF. The CDR3 DNA is TGTGCCAGCTCCCGGACAGGGTTGGACACTGAAGCTTTCTTT.

In this sample, this clonotype turned up many times. The gene calls are TRBV12-5 and TRBJ1-5; D gene unclear. Trimming removed 1 base from V and 3 bases from J, with 10 bases in between. Germline assignment: CDR1 LGHNT and CDR2 FRNRAP. This CDR3 is built from 15 residues. DNA of the CDR3: TGTGCTAGTGGTTTGGCCTCGAAGAACAATCAGCCCCAGCATTTT. Protein sequence: CASGLASKNNQPQHF.

The V gene is TRBV7-2, the J gene TRBJ2-7; TRBD1 matches at 8 bases. The germline V gene encodes CDR1 SGHTA and CDR2 FQGNSA. CDR3 length equals 16 residues. V shed 4 bases, J shed 2 bases, and the junction held 10 bases outside the gene matches. CDR3 DNA: TGTGCCAGCAGCTCGGTCGAGACAGGGGACCCCTACGAGCAGTACTTC. Translated, it gives CASSSVETGDPYEQYF.

This clonotype appeared many times. This rearrangement joins TRBV4-1 to TRBJ2-3, with TRBD2 matching over 9 bases. The length of the CDR3 is 15 residues. Germline loops: CDR1 MGHRA, CDR2 YSYEKL. V shed 6 bases, J shed 2 bases, and the junction held 6 bases outside the gene matches. The CDR3, as DNA: TGCGCCAGCAGTTTAGCGGGGGACGACACAGATACGCAGTATTTT. Its protein is CASSLAGDDTDTQYF.

In its sample, this clonotype was seen many times. V is TRBV12-3 or TRBV12-4 and J is TRBJ1-4; D is possibly TRBD1 (5 bases). The CDR3 length is 15 residues. Trimming took off 7 bases at V and 5 bases at J, with 17 bases between the two ends. CDR3 sequence: CASTATGTENEKLFF. DNA for the CDR3: TGTGCCAGCACCGCAACCGGGACGGAGAATGAAAAACTGTTTTTT.

In regard to this clonotype: This clone may be a read error of a much larger clone one base away. V is TRBV3-1 and J is TRBJ1-4; D gene ambiguous. Trimming shortened V by 1 base and J by 7 bases, and 22 bases separated the two germline ends. The CDR3 has 18 amino acids. Germline V CDR1 and CDR2: LGHDT, YNNKEL (reference sequence). For the CDR3, the DNA is TGTGCCAGCAGCCAAGCTTCAAGGCAGGTCGCTTTCCGTGAAAAACTGTTTTTT. It is translated as CASSQASRQVAFREKLFF.

The sample holds many counts of this clonotype. V and J are TRBV15 and TRBJ2-3; D is undetermined. Trimming shortened V by 0 bases and J by 0 bases, and 13 bases separated the two germline ends. CDR1 is LNHNV and CDR2 is YYDKDF in the germline V gene (reference sequence). The CDR3 has 17 residues. CDR3 nucleotide sequence: TGTGCCACCAGCAGAGATCTCTTGACGGTGAGCACAGATACGCAGTATTTT. This translates into CATSRDLLTVSTDTQYF.